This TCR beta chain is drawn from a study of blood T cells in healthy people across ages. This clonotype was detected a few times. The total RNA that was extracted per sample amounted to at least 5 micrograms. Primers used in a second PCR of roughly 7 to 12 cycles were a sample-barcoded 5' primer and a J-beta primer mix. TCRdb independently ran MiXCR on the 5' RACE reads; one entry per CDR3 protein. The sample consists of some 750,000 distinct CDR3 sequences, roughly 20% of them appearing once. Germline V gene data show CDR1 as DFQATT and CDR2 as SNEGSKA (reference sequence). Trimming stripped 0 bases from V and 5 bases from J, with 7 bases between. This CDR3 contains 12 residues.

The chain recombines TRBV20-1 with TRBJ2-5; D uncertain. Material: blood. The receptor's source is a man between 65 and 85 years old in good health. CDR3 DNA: TGCAGTGCTAGAGAAGGTTCGGAGACCCAGTACTTC. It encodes CSAREGSETQYF.